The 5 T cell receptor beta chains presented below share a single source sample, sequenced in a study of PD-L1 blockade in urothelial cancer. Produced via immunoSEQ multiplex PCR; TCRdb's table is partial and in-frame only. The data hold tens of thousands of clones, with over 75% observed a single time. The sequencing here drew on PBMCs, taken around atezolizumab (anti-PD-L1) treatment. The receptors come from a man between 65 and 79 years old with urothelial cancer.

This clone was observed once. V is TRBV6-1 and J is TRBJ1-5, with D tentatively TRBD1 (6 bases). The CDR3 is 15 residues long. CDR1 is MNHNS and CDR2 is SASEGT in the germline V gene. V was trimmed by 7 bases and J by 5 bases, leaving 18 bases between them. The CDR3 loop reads CASTPDPDRYQPQHF. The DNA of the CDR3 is TGTGCCAGCACCCCAGACCCGGACAGATATCAGCCCCAGCATTTT.

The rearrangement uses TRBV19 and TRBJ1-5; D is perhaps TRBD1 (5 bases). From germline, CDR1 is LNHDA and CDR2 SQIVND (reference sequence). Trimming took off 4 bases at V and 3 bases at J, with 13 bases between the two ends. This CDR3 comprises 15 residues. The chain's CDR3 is CASSTIGGNNQPQHF. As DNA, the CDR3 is TGTGCCAGTAGTACGATCGGGGGGAACAATCAGCCCCAGCATTTT. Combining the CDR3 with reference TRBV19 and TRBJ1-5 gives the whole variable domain DGGITQSPKYLFRKEGQNVTLSCEQNLNHDAMYWYRQDPGQGLRLIYYSQIVNDFQKGDIAEGYSVSREKKESFPLTVTSAQKNPTAFYLCASSTIGGNNQPQHFGDGTRLSIL.

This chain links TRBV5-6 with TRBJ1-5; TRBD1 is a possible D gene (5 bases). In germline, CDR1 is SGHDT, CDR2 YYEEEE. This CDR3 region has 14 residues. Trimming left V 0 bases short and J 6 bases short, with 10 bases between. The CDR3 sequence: CASSLAGGGQPQHF. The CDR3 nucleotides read TGTGCCAGCAGCTTGGCAGGCGGGGGTCAGCCCCAGCATTTT.

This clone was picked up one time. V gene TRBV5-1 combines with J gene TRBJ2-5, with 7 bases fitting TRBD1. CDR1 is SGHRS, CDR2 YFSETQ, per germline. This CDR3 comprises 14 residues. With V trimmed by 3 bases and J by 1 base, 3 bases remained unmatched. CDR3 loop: CASSWSGGQETQYF. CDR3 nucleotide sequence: TGCGCCAGCAGCTGGTCAGGGGGCCAAGAGACCCAGTACTTC. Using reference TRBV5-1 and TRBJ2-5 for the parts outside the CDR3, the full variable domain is KAGVTQTPRYLIKTRGQQVTLSCSPISGHRSVSWYQQTPGQGLQFLFEYFSETQRNKGNFPGRFSGRQFSNSRSEMNVSTLELGDSALYLCASSWSGGQETQYFGPGTRLLVL.

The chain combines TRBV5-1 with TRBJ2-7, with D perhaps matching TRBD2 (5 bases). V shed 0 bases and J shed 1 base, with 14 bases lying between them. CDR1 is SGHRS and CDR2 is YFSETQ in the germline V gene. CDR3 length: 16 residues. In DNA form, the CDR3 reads TGCGCCAGCAGCTTGGGGACGGAGGCTAATTCCTACGAGCAGTACTTC. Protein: CASSLGTEANSYEQYF.